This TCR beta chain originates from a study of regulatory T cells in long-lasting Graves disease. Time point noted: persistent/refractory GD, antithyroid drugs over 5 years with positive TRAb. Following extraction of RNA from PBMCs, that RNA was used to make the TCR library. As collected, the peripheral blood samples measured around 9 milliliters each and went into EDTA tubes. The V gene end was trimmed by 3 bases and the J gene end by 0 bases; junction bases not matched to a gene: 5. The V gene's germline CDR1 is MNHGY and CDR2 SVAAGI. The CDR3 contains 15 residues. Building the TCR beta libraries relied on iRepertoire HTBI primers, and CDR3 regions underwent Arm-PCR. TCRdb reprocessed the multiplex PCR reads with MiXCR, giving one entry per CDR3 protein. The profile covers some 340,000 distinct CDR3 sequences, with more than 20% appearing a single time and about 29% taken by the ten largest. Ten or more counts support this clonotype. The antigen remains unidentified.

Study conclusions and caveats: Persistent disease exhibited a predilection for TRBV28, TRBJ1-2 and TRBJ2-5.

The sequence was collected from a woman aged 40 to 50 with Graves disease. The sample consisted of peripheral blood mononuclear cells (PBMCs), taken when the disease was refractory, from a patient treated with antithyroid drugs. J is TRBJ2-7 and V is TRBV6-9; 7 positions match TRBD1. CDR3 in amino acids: CASSYLTGSSYEQYF. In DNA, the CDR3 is TGTGCCAGCAGTTACCTGACAGGGAGCTCCTACGAGCAGTACTTC.